One sample yielded the 21 T cell receptor beta chains listed below, sequenced in a study of shared clonotypes between healthy human individuals. Positively selected for CCR7, the CD45RO-negative cells used as naive CD8 cells excluded terminally differentiated effector memory CD45RA+ cells. Some clones are missing from TCRdb's copy, which holds only in-frame ones; the method was immunoSEQ multiplex PCR. The table shows around 650,000 clones, with around 96% occurring only once. The sequenced sample consisted of naive CD8+ T cells sorted from blood. The source is a woman aged 30 to 39 in good health.

In its sample, this clone was seen once. V is TRBV28 and J is TRBJ2-7; 9 nucleotides align to TRBD1. V was pared by 8 bases and J by 4 bases, with 9 bases of the junction left unmatched. The CDR3 sequence is 14 residues long. CDR1 MDHEN and CDR2 SYDVKM come from the germline V gene. CDR3 nucleotides: TGTGCCAGCTCAAACCGGGACAGGGCGTACGAGCAGTACTTC. Protein sequence: CASSNRDRAYEQYF.

The J gene is TRBJ2-7, the V gene TRBV5-6; D not resolved. Per the germline V gene, CDR1 is SGHDT and CDR2 is YYEEEE. Trimming took 2 bases from V and 5 from J, leaving 8 bases between them. The CDR3 covers 12 residues. The CDR3 nucleotides are TGTGCCAGCAGCTTATCTCTGAACGAGCAGTACTTC. It codes for CASSLSLNEQYF.

This clone was detected only once. The chain joins TRBV29-1 to TRBJ2-7; 9 nucleotides match TRBD1. The CDR3 has 13 amino acids. The V and J ends lost 5 bases and 3 bases, in that order; junction bases with no gene match: 5. From germline, CDR1 is SQVTM and CDR2 ANQGSEA. The CDR3 coding sequence is TGCAGCGTTTACAGGGGGCATGGCTACGAGCAGTACTTC. It codes for CSVYRGHGYEQYF.

This sequence joins TRBV28 and TRBJ2-7; D could derive from TRBD1 or TRBD2 (7 bases each). Trimming shortened V by 5 bases and J by 2 bases, and 16 bases separated the two germline ends. There are 15 residues in the CDR3. The germline V gene encodes CDR1 MDHEN and CDR2 SYDVKM. In DNA form, the CDR3 reads TGTGCCAGCAGTCAAATACAGGGGAGGGCCTACGAGCAGTACTTC. Residues: CASSQIQGRAYEQYF.

The V gene is TRBV19, the J gene TRBJ2-2, with D perhaps TRBD1 (7 bases). The CDR3 runs to 18 residues. V shed 4 bases and J shed 3 bases, with 21 bases lying between them. Looked up from germline, CDR1 is LNHDA and CDR2 is SQIVND (reference sequence). The CDR3 region has the DNA TGTGCCAGTAGTAAGGAGGGGGCTAGTAGCGAAGACACCGGGGAGCTGTTTTTT. It translates to CASSKEGASSEDTGELFF.

V gene TRBV27 combines with J gene TRBJ2-7; 9 nucleotides align to TRBD2. The CDR3 runs to 14 residues. The V segment lost 2 bases and the J segment 6 bases; nucleotides outside the gene matches: 5. Germline values: CDR1 MNHEY, CDR2 SMNVEV (reference sequence). CDR3 DNA sequence: TGTGCCAGCAGTTTAGGGACTAGCATATCCGAGCAGTACTTC. Translated: CASSLGTSISEQYF.

V and J are TRBV7-9 and TRBJ2-1, with a tentative D call TRBD2 (6 bases). The CDR3 has 16 amino acids. Germline assignment: CDR1 SEHNR and CDR2 FQNEAQ (reference sequence). The V gene lost 5 bases and the J gene lost 0 bases, with 14 bases spanning the gap. The CDR3 reads CASSTLSGSSYNEQFF. The DNA of the CDR3 is TGTGCCAGCAGCACCCTTAGCGGAAGCTCCTACAATGAGCAGTTCTTC.

This clone was seen only once. This chain links TRBV5-6 with TRBJ2-3; 7 nucleotides agree with TRBD2. Per the germline V gene, CDR1 is SGHDT and CDR2 is YYEEEE. V lost 4 bases, J lost 1 base, and 9 bases stayed unmatched. This CDR3 has 16 amino acids. The CDR3, as DNA: TGTGCCAGCAGCCTCCGGGACTACACGGGCACAGATACGCAGTATTTT. This codes for CASSLRDYTGTDTQYF. The entire variable domain, with the rest obtained from reference TRBV5-6 and TRBJ2-3, is as follows: DAGVTQSPTHLIKTRGQQVTLRCSPKSGHDTVSWYQQALGQGPQFIFQYYEEEERQRGNFPDRFSGHQFPNYSSELNVNALLLGDSALYLCASSLRDYTGTDTQYFGPGTRLTVL.

The chain recombines TRBV5-1 with TRBJ2-7, with 10 bases aligning to TRBD2. Per germline, CDR1 SGHRS and CDR2 YFSETQ. There are 14 residues in the CDR3. Unmatched junction bases numbered 6, after V lost 5 bases and J lost 4 bases. The CDR3 is CASSLLAGLYEQYF. The CDR3, as DNA: TGCGCCAGCAGTTTACTAGCGGGGTTATACGAGCAGTACTTC.

The V gene is TRBV5-1, the J gene TRBJ2-7; TRBD1 matches at 7 bases. Germline CDR1 reads SGHRS; CDR2 reads YFSETQ. J was trimmed by 1 base and V by 0 bases; bases with no gene match: 4. The CDR3 has 15 residues. The DNA of the CDR3 is TGCGCCAGCAGCTTGGGGGGACAGCTATCCTACGAGCAGTACTTC. It yields the protein CASSLGGQLSYEQYF.

The genes are TRBV28 and TRBJ2-5, with 9 bases fitting TRBD2. J lost 3 bases, V lost 1 base, and 6 bases had no gene match. This CDR3 contains 16 residues. The germline CDR1 and CDR2 sequences are MDHEN and SYDVKM. The CDR3 region is CASSLFISGRKETQYF. CDR3 nucleotide sequence: TGTGCCAGCAGTTTATTTATTAGCGGGAGAAAAGAGACCCAGTACTTC.

This chain connects TRBV7-6 to TRBJ2-1; 11 bases fit TRBD2. The ends lost 5 bases at V and 12 bases at J; junction bases unmatched: 6. This CDR3 contains 13 residues. In germline, CDR1 is SGHVS, CDR2 FNYEAQ. CDR3 nucleotide sequence: TGTGCCAGCAGCACCATAGCGGGAGGGCGGCAGTTCTTC. It encodes CASSTIAGGRQFF.

The chain links TRBV5-1 to TRBJ2-7; 9 nucleotides match TRBD1. Germline CDR1 SGHRS, CDR2 YFSETQ. This CDR3 region has 14 residues. V dropped 4 bases and J dropped 5; count of bases not matched to a gene: 7. CDR3 nucleotides: TGCGCCAGCAGCCTGGGGTGGGACAGGGACGAGCAGTACTTC. Amino acid sequence: CASSLGWDRDEQYF.

The chain joins TRBV7-3 to TRBJ2-5; 9 nucleotides agree with TRBD2. Trimming took 2 bases from V and 3 from J; bases not matched to a gene: 4. The CDR3 contains 15 residues. Germline V gene data show CDR1 as SGHTA and CDR2 as FQGTGA. The chain's CDR3 is CASSLYSGSKETQYF. In DNA, the CDR3 is TGTGCCAGCAGCTTATATAGCGGGAGTAAAGAGACCCAGTACTTC.

The rearrangement joins TRBV28 to TRBJ1-1; a possible D gene is TRBD1 (6 bases). The CDR3 is 14 amino acids. The germline gives CDR1 MDHEN, CDR2 SYDVKM. The V end lost 8 bases, the J end lost 4 bases, and 17 bases lay between the germline ends. The CDR3 is CASGYREGGTEAFF. The CDR3 nucleotides read TGTGCCAGCGGTTACAGGGAAGGGGGCACTGAAGCTTTCTTT.

V is TRBV28 and J is TRBJ1-2; TRBD1 is a possible D gene (5 bases). V was pared by 5 bases and J by 8 bases, with 24 bases between. The CDR3 covers 16 residues. Germline CDR1 is MDHEN and CDR2 is SYDVKM. The CDR3 coding sequence is TGTGCCAGCAGTATGACCTCAGGGAGCCCCCACCCCGGCTACACCTTC. Protein: CASSMTSGSPHPGYTF.

The rearrangement joins TRBV28 to TRBJ1-5; 7 bases fit TRBD1. The CDR3 extends over 17 amino acids. Germline V gene sequence: CDR1 MDHEN, CDR2 SYDVKM. V lost 0 bases, J lost 0 bases, and 5 bases stayed unmatched. The CDR3 DNA reads TGTGCCAGCAGTTTATGGACAGGGACCTATAGCAATCAGCCCCAGCATTTT. Translation: CASSLWTGTYSNQPQHF.

V and J are TRBV7-9 and TRBJ2-4; 9 bases are a match to TRBD2. Trimming took 0 bases from V and 6 from J; bases not matched to a gene: 3. The CDR3 loop spans 15 amino acids. Germline V CDR1 and CDR2: SEHNR, FQNEAQ (reference sequence). CDR3 residues: CASSLAPTSGNIQYF. Written as DNA, the CDR3 is TGTGCCAGCAGCTTAGCCCCGACTAGCGGAAACATTCAGTACTTC.

The chain has TRBV19 and TRBJ2-5; D uncertain. TRBJ2-7 explains the end of the DNA better; the J call may be wrong. The germline gives CDR1 LNHDA, CDR2 SQIVND (reference sequence). There are 14 residues in the CDR3. CDR3 sequence (DNA): TGTGCCAGTAGTTCAGCCTCGAGCTCCTACGAGCAGTACTTC. Its translation: CASSSASSSYEQYF.

V usage is TRBV5-1 and J usage is TRBJ1-3; D gene ambiguous. V gave up 0 bases and J gave up 0 bases, with 7 bases separating them. The germline V gene has CDR1 SGHRS and CDR2 YFSETQ. This CDR3 region has 15 residues. CDR3 sequence (DNA): TGCGCCAGCAGCTTGGGTAGGGCCTCTGGAAACACCATATATTTT. This translates into CASSLGRASGNTIYF.

The J gene is TRBJ1-5, the V gene TRBV6-5; D gene uncertain. The CDR3 is 13 amino acids. From germline, CDR1 is MNHEY and CDR2 SVGAGI. V was cut by 4 bases and J by 0 bases, with 4 bases left in between. CDR3 nucleotide sequence: TGTGCCAGCAGTTTCGGTAGCAATCAGCCCCAGCATTTT. The encoded protein is CASSFGSNQPQHF.